This note documents a single T cell receptor (beta chain) sequence. What it recognizes is unknown. Method: immunoSEQ multiplex PCR; TCRdb's copy keeps in-frame clones and lacks some. The table lists 150,000 or so clones, roughly 90% of them singletons. There are 14 residues in the CDR3. V was clipped by 1 base and J by 3 bases, with 9 bases between them. CDR1 and CDR2 from the germline V gene are LGHNA and YSLEER. The data stem from a study of T cell responses to AZD1222 COVID-19 vaccine. Looking at the study overall: Second doses that came at about 4 or about 12 weeks were put together.

Study-wide results and caveats: All repertoire sampling was performed exclusively after the peak T cell response. Dominant CD4 TCR responses targeted spike regions 160-218 and 743-854. Baseline serology detected seropositivity in only a handful of AZD1222 recipients.

The input for sequencing was peripheral blood, taken on day 0 of AZD1222 vaccination. J is TRBJ1-2 and V is TRBV4-3; D is unclear. This TCR was recovered from an adult in good health. In DNA form, the CDR3 reads TGCGCCAGCAGCCAAGGTGCAACCGACTATGGCTACACCTTC. It yields the protein CASSQGATDYGYTF.